The next 27 T cell receptor beta chains were all read from a single sample in a study of control samples from healthy donors and cancer patients. Sequencing used immunoSEQ multiplex PCR; TCRdb keeps in-frame clones, though not all of them. Of more than 85,000 clones in the sample, approximately 87% were seen once. The sequenced material came from PBMCs. The receptors come from a woman aged 55 to 70 with lung cancer.

The V call is TRBV6-4, the J call TRBJ2-5, with D unclear. The CDR3 consists of 14 residues. CDR1 and CDR2 (germline): MRHNA, SNTAGT. Trimming removed 0 bases from V and 3 bases from J, with 8 bases in between. The CDR3 nucleotides are TGTGCCAGCAGTGACTCAAGGGTGGAAGAGACCCAGTACTTC. Encoded protein: CASSDSRVEETQYF.

V and J are TRBV3-1 (or the pseudogene TRBV3-2) and TRBJ1-5, with D unclear. CDR1 is LGHDT, CDR2 YNNKEL, per germline (reference sequence). The CDR3 is 15 amino acids. The V gene lost 0 bases and the J gene lost 7 bases, with 13 bases spanning the gap. The CDR3 reads CASSQDTLVEQPQHF. In nucleotides, the CDR3 is TGTGCCAGCAGCCAAGATACTCTGGTGGAACAGCCCCAGCATTTT.

The chain combines TRBV2 with TRBJ1-2, with 8 bases fitting TRBD1. The V gene's germline CDR1 is SNHLY and CDR2 FYNNEI. The CDR3 sequence is 13 residues long. With 6 bases clipped from V and 8 bases from J, the junction kept 8 bases outside the gene matches. The CDR3 here is CASRGTGSYGYTF. The DNA of the CDR3 is TGTGCCAGCAGGGGGACAGGCTCCTACGGCTACACCTTC.

The genes are TRBV6-1 and TRBJ1-1; D not certain. The CDR3 contains 13 residues. V lost 3 bases to trimming and J lost 5 bases, with 10 bases between them. Germline values: CDR1 MNHNS, CDR2 SASEGT. The CDR3 DNA reads as TGTGCCAGCAGTGACACGAAGGGAACTGAAGCTTTCTTT. Amino acids: CASSDTKGTEAFF.

The chain carries TRBV11-2 and TRBJ2-1; 9 nucleotides align to TRBD2. Germline V CDR1 and CDR2: SGHAT, FQNNGV. V trimming: 0 bases; J trimming: 4 bases; junction bases outside the gene matches: 4. The CDR3 runs to 16 residues. CDR3 sequence reads: CASSLDGREGYNEQFF. The CDR3 DNA sequence: TGTGCCAGCAGCTTAGATGGGCGGGAGGGGTACAATGAGCAGTTCTTC.

The chain combines TRBV5-1 with TRBJ2-4, with TRBD1 matching 9 bases. This CDR3 has 16 amino acids. The germline gives CDR1 SGHRS, CDR2 YFSETQ. Trimming took 1 base from V and 2 from J; bases not matched to a gene: 4. CDR3 sequence reads: CASSLTGGATKNIQYF. CDR3 in DNA: TGCGCCAGCAGCTTGACAGGGGGCGCAACCAAAAACATTCAGTACTTC.

The chain has TRBV29-1 and TRBJ1-2; no reliable D call. Germline V lookup: CDR1 SQVTM, CDR2 ANQGSEA. V was cut by 4 bases and J by 7 bases, with 13 bases left in between. The CDR3 sequence is 12 residues long. CDR3 coding DNA: TGCAGCGTTGGCCGGGAGGTCTCTGGCTACACCTTC. Amino acid sequence: CSVGREVSGYTF.

The chain couples TRBV6-6 to TRBJ1-1, with a weak D call TRBD1 (5 bases). V lost 4 bases to trimming and J lost 1 base, with 16 bases between them. Per the germline V gene, CDR1 is MNHNY and CDR2 is SVGAGI (reference sequence). This CDR3 comprises 16 residues. As DNA, the CDR3 is TGTGCCAGCAGTTCTTTTCCGGGACTCACGAACACTGAAGCTTTCTTT. It translates to CASSSFPGLTNTEAFF.

This clone has more than one count but fewer than ten. The chain uses TRBV30 and TRBJ2-2; TRBD1 might be the D (6 bases). The CDR3 is 13 amino acids. Germline V gene sequence: CDR1 GTSNPN, CDR2 SVGIG (reference sequence). The V gene lost 3 bases and the J gene lost 8 bases, with 13 bases spanning the gap. CDR3 in amino acids: CAWSGTTRGELFF. As DNA, the CDR3 is TGTGCCTGGAGCGGGACAACGAGGGGGGAGCTGTTTTTT. Drawing the rest from reference TRBV30 and TRBJ2-2, the complete variable domain is SQTIHQWPATLVQPVGSPLSLECTVEGTSNPNLYWYRQAAGRGLQLLFYSVGIGQISSEVPQNLSASRPQDRQFILSSKKLLLSDSGFYLCAWSGTTRGELFFGEGSRLTVL.

This chain joins TRBV7-9 and TRBJ1-2, with D possibly TRBD1 on 6 matching bases. V was pared by 5 bases and J by 2 bases, with 9 bases between. The germline V gene has CDR1 SEHNR and CDR2 FQNEAQ (reference sequence). This CDR3 comprises 13 residues. The DNA of the CDR3 is TGTGCCAGCAGCGTTACAGGGAACTATGGCTACACCTTC. Its protein is CASSVTGNYGYTF.

DNA of the CDR3: TGTGCCAGCAGCGGGGGGCACTATAATTCACCCCTCCACTTT. Residues: CASSGGHYNSPLHF. The chain is built from TRBV5-4 and TRBJ1-6; D possibly corresponds to TRBD1 (6 bases). The CDR3 contains 14 residues. Trimming stripped 4 bases from V and 3 bases from J, with 8 bases between. Germline V gene lookup returns CDR1 SGHNT and CDR2 YYREEE (reference sequence).

The gene calls are TRBV11-3 and TRBJ1-2; D call uncertain. Germline values: CDR1 SGHNT, CDR2 YENEEA. The CDR3 spans 13 residues. V was shortened by 5 bases and J by 5 bases, with 12 bases between the two germline ends. The CDR3 DNA reads as TGTGCCAGCAGCCCCGCTAGGGAGTATGGCTACACCTTC. Protein product: CASSPAREYGYTF. Combining the CDR3 with reference TRBV11-3 and TRBJ1-2 gives the whole variable domain EAGVVQSPRYKIIEKKQPVAFWCNPISGHNTLYWYLQNLGQGPELLIRYENEEAVDDSQLPKDRFSAERLKGVDSTLKIQPAELGDSAVYLCASSPAREYGYTFGSGTRLTVV.

This chain joins TRBV7-8 and TRBJ1-4; D might be TRBD1 (6 bases). This CDR3 has 15 residues. Germline lookup yields CDR1 SGHVS and CDR2 FQNEAQ. V gave up 6 bases and J gave up 3 bases, with 14 bases separating them. CDR3 nucleotides: TGTGCCAGCAGGCCTTTGGACAGTCCTAATGAAAAACTGTTTTTT. It codes for CASRPLDSPNEKLFF.

V is TRBV10-3 and J is TRBJ1-2; D remains unclear. The CDR3 has 14 amino acids. V lost 10 bases, J lost 3 bases, and 18 bases lay in between. Germline CDR1 is ENHRY and CDR2 is SYGVKD. Here the CDR3 DNA reads TGTGCCACCGAGTCAGGAGCCTCATACTATGGCTACACCTTC. It is translated as CATESGASYYGYTF.

The chain couples TRBV25-1 to TRBJ1-3; D is unclear. This CDR3 contains 16 residues. The germline V gene has CDR1 MGHDK and CDR2 SYGVNS. Trimming stripped 3 bases from V and 4 bases from J, with 16 bases between. CDR3 region: CASSDASWLRGNTIYF. The CDR3 bases are TGTGCCAGCAGTGATGCCTCGTGGCTAAGAGGAAACACCATATATTTT.

The count of this clone is one. The V call is TRBV11-3, the J call TRBJ2-1; perhaps TRBD2 as D (6 bases). The CDR3 is made up of 14 amino acids. Germline V gene data show CDR1 as SGHNT and CDR2 as YENEEA. Trimming cost V 5 bases and J 9 bases, with 17 bases left between them. The CDR3 reads CASSTGGGVVEQFF. In nucleotides, the CDR3 is TGTGCCAGCAGCACAGGTGGAGGGGTTGTTGAGCAGTTCTTC. Supplemented by reference TRBV11-3 and TRBJ2-1, the full variable domain reads EAGVVQSPRYKIIEKKQPVAFWCNPISGHNTLYWYLQNLGQGPELLIRYENEEAVDDSQLPKDRFSAERLKGVDSTLKIQPAELGDSAVYLCASSTGGGVVEQFFGPGTRLTVL.

The chain links TRBV5-4 to TRBJ2-1; 12 nucleotides agree with TRBD2. Unmatched junction bases numbered 5, after V lost 4 bases and J lost 0 bases. The CDR3 is made up of 17 amino acids. The V gene's germline CDR1 is SGHNT and CDR2 YYREEE (reference sequence). The CDR3: CASSPSSGGASYNEQFF. CDR3 sequence (DNA): TGTGCCAGCAGCCCATCTAGCGGGGGGGCCTCCTACAATGAGCAGTTCTTC.

The J gene is TRBJ2-1, the V gene TRBV6-2 or TRBV6-3; TRBD2 agrees at 12 bases. Losses at the gene ends were 5 bases for V and 5 bases for J; bases not matched to a gene: 4. Germline loops: CDR1 MNHEY, CDR2 SVGEGT. The CDR3 contains 15 residues. The DNA of the CDR3 is TGTGCCAGCAGTCTCGGACTAGCGGGGCACAATGAGCAGTTCTTC. The encoded protein is CASSLGLAGHNEQFF.

The chain recombines TRBV30 with TRBJ1-2; TRBD1 might be the D (6 bases). V was shortened by 2 bases and J by 3 bases, with 13 bases between the two germline ends. The CDR3 contains 14 residues. Germline V gene sequence: CDR1 GTSNPN, CDR2 SVGIG (reference sequence). The CDR3 coding sequence is TGTGCCTGGAGTCCAGGGGTCGGAGACTATGGCTACACCTTC. It encodes CAWSPGVGDYGYTF.

About this clone itself: The same CDR3 also results from other DNA sequences found in this sample. V usage is TRBV9 and J usage is TRBJ1-1, with D hard to call. V was trimmed by 0 bases and J by 0 bases, leaving 6 bases between them. Germline values: CDR1 SGDLS, CDR2 YYNGEE. The length of the CDR3 is 14 residues. CDR3 DNA sequence: TGTGCCAGCAGCGTAGAAGGGATGAACACTGAAGCTTTCTTT. It specifies CASSVEGMNTEAFF.

This chain joins TRBV7-2 and TRBJ1-2; 7 nucleotides agree with TRBD1. Germline lookup yields CDR1 SGHTA and CDR2 FQGNSA. J was trimmed by 8 bases and V by 3 bases; bases with no gene match: 9. There are 14 residues in the CDR3. CDR3 sequence: CASSFGIRGHGYTF. The CDR3, as DNA: TGTGCCAGCAGCTTCGGGATAAGGGGGCACGGCTACACCTTC.

The chain employs TRBV7-2 and TRBJ1-1, with 9 bases matching TRBD1. Germline CDR1 SGHTA, CDR2 FQGNSA. V shed 5 bases, J shed 5 bases, and the junction held 9 bases outside the gene matches. The CDR3 has 15 residues. The CDR3 is CASSINRGLNTEAFF. The CDR3 DNA sequence: TGTGCCAGCAGCATTAACAGGGGGCTTAATACTGAAGCTTTCTTT.

The chain links TRBV5-4 to TRBJ1-3, with TRBD1 identical over 7 bases. This CDR3 has 15 amino acids. Germline CDR1 reads SGHNT; CDR2 reads YYREEE (reference sequence). J gave up 0 bases and V 4 bases, and 4 bases lay outside the gene matches. CDR3: CASSPTGDSGNTIYF. CDR3 DNA: TGTGCCAGCAGCCCTACAGGGGACTCTGGAAACACCATATATTTT.

The V gene is TRBV7-3, the J gene TRBJ2-2, with D unresolved. This CDR3 is built from 15 residues. V lost 4 bases to trimming and J lost 0 bases, with 9 bases between them. The germline V gene has CDR1 SGHTA and CDR2 FQGTGA. The CDR3 bases are TGTGCCAGCAGCTCATCCCCTTCGAACACCGGGGAGCTGTTTTTT. It is translated as CASSSSPSNTGELFF.

This clone came up once. Relative to the germline gene, one junction end is altered; a read error may explain this. J is TRBJ2-7 and V is TRBV28; D may be TRBD1 (6 bases). The CDR3 runs to 12 residues. From germline, CDR1 is MDHEN and CDR2 SYDVKM. CDR3 DNA sequence: TGTGCCAGCAGCCTTTCGGGACATCCAACCTTCTTC. Protein sequence: CASSLSGHPTFF.

J is TRBJ1-4 and V is TRBV7-2; D is undetermined. The CDR3 runs to 16 residues. Per germline, CDR1 SGHTA and CDR2 FQGNSA. V was trimmed by 4 bases and J by 5 bases, leaving 17 bases between them. The CDR3 is CASSSTVVASNEKLFF. The CDR3 DNA reads as TGTGCCAGCAGCTCAACGGTGGTAGCAAGCAATGAAAAACTGTTTTTT.

CDR3 sequence reads: CASSLSEALGTEAFF. DNA for the CDR3: TGTGCCAGCAGCTTGAGCGAGGCTTTAGGCACTGAAGCTTTCTTT. The chain employs TRBV5-4 and TRBJ1-1; the D is unclear. Germline assignment: CDR1 SGHNT and CDR2 YYREEE (reference sequence). V dropped 1 base and J dropped 4 bases, with 14 bases sitting between them. The CDR3 loop spans 15 amino acids.